The 14 T cell receptor beta chains given below trace back to one sample, sequenced in a study of radiotherapy plus CTLA-4 blockade in lung cancer. This table comes from immunoSEQ multiplex PCR, and its TCRdb copy is limited to in-frame clones, with some not included. The sample includes approximately 45,000 clones, roughly 60% of them seen just once. This specimen was peripheral blood, taken from a patient treated with radiotherapy plus ipilimumab. All receptors come from a human donor with non-small cell lung cancer who had a partial response to radiotherapy plus ipilimumab.

The gene calls are TRBV6-5 and TRBJ2-2, with D uncertain. V lost 5 bases and J lost 4, with 11 bases in between. The CDR3 loop spans 14 amino acids. The V gene's germline CDR1 is MNHEY and CDR2 SVGAGI. The CDR3 bases are TGTGCCAGCAGTCGTCGGCGACTCACCGGGGAGCTGTTTTTT. The encoded protein is CASSRRRLTGELFF.

V usage is TRBV18 and J usage is TRBJ1-1; D is perhaps TRBD1 (5 bases). V was clipped by 2 bases and J by 1 base, with 8 bases between them. The CDR3 spans 14 residues. Germline V gene data show CDR1 as KGHSH and CDR2 as LQKENI. Here the CDR3 reads CASSPAGWNTEAFF. The CDR3, as DNA: TGTGCCAGCTCACCAGCAGGGTGGAACACTGAAGCTTTCTTT. The full variable domain, with the rest looked up from reference TRBV18 and TRBJ1-1, is NAGVMQNPRHLVRRRGQEARLRCSPMKGHSHVYWYRQLPEEGLKFMVYLQKENIIDESGMPKERFSAEFPKEGPSILRIQQVVRGDSAAYFCASSPAGWNTEAFFGQGTRLTVV.

V and J are TRBV6-5 and TRBJ2-1; unclear D gene. Trimming stripped 6 bases from V and 10 bases from J, with 13 bases between. Germline V CDR1 and CDR2: MNHEY, SVGAGI. The length of the CDR3 is 12 residues. The CDR3 loop reads CASRTGFGEQFF. The CDR3 coding sequence is TGTGCCAGCAGGACTGGCTTTGGGGAGCAGTTCTTC.

This clone was seen a single time. Other DNA sequences within the sample encode an identical CDR3. The V call is TRBV30, the J call TRBJ1-2; D gene ambiguous. The CDR3 extends over 13 amino acids. Looked up from germline, CDR1 is GTSNPN and CDR2 is SVGIG (reference sequence). V was trimmed by 2 bases and J by 5 bases, leaving 12 bases between them. The CDR3 here is CAWSTRGGYGYTF. The CDR3 DNA reads TGTGCCTGGAGTACCCGGGGAGGATATGGCTACACCTTC.

The chain couples TRBV7-9 to TRBJ2-5, with 9 bases aligning to TRBD2. The germline V gene encodes CDR1 SEHNR and CDR2 FQNEAQ (reference sequence). J was trimmed by 2 bases and V by 3 bases; bases with no gene match: 4. The CDR3 length is 15 residues. The CDR3 DNA is TGTGCCAGCAGCTTGGTGCTAGCGGGACAAGAGACCCAGTACTTC. Protein product: CASSLVLAGQETQYF. The full variable domain, completed using reference TRBV7-9 and TRBJ2-5, is DTGVSQNPRHKITKRGQNVTFRCDPISEHNRLYWYRQTLGQGPEFLTYFQNEAQLEKSRLLSDRFSAERPKGSFSTLEIQRTEQGDSAMYLCASSLVLAGQETQYFGPGTRLLVL.

This clone occurred once. The junction does not match germline at one end; this may be a read error. The V and J genes are TRBV7-6 and TRBJ2-5, with 7 nucleotides matching TRBD1. Per germline, CDR1 SGHVS and CDR2 FNYEAQ. The CDR3 is 13 amino acids. The CDR3 protein is CAGSPRQGQTQYF. For the CDR3, the DNA is TGTGCCGGCAGCCCCCGACAGGGACAGACCCAGTACTTC.

V gene TRBV29-1 combines with J gene TRBJ2-1, with 14 bases that match TRBD2. Trimming cost V 4 bases and J 8 bases; bases outside gene matches: 7. The CDR3 spans 15 residues. Germline-derived CDR1 and CDR2 are SQVTM and ANQGSEA. CDR3 sequence (DNA): TGCAGCGTTGGAGGGGGGACTAGCGGGAGCTATGAGCAGTTCTTC. This gives the protein CSVGGGTSGSYEQFF.

This clone was recorded a few times. V usage is TRBV7-2 and J usage is TRBJ1-5; no reliable D call. Per the germline V gene, CDR1 is SGHTA and CDR2 is FQGNSA. The CDR3 is 13 residues long. V lost 3 bases and J lost 4, with 7 bases in between. CDR3 sequence (DNA): TGTGCCAGCAGCTTCGGTCGGAATCAGCCCCAGCATTTT. It specifies CASSFGRNQPQHF.

The CDR3 region is CASSPPGGSRGNEQFF. CDR3 nucleotide sequence: TGTGCCAGCAGCCCACCAGGGGGTAGTCGGGGCAATGAGCAGTTCTTC. This chain connects TRBV11-2 to TRBJ2-1; 7 nucleotides match TRBD1. V lost 5 bases, J lost 6 bases, and 13 bases stayed unmatched. The length of the CDR3 is 16 residues. Germline V gene lookup returns CDR1 SGHAT and CDR2 FQNNGV.

This chain joins TRBV4-2 and TRBJ1-6; 10 bases match TRBD1. Trimming cost V 4 bases and J 9 bases; bases outside gene matches: 6. CDR1 and CDR2 from the germline V gene are LGHNA and YNFKEQ. This CDR3 region has 15 residues. The CDR3, as DNA: TGTGCCAGCAGCCCGGGGACAGGGGCGCGTTCACCCCTCCACTTT. Protein sequence: CASSPGTGARSPLHF.

The chain joins TRBV5-1 to TRBJ2-2; D remains unclear. V was pared by 2 bases and J by 5 bases, with 7 bases between. CDR3 length equals 13 residues. CDR1 and CDR2 (germline): SGHRS, YFSETQ. The DNA for the CDR3 is TGCGCCAGCAGCTTTAGCTATACCGGGGAGCTGTTTTTT. Protein sequence: CASSFSYTGELFF.

J is TRBJ1-1 and V is TRBV6-5; D might be TRBD1 (5 bases). V was pared by 9 bases and J by 1 base, with 6 bases between. This CDR3 is built from 11 residues. Germline assignment: CDR1 MNHEY and CDR2 SVGAGI. Here the CDR3 DNA reads TGTGCCAGTGGACAGAACACTGAAGCTTTCTTT. Amino acid sequence: CASGQNTEAFF.

This clone was seen repeatedly, ten times or more. Mismatch with germline at one junction end may stem from a read error. The rearrangement links TRBV4-1 to TRBJ1-2; D unclear. This CDR3 spans 11 amino acids. CDR1 is MGHRA, CDR2 YSYEKL, per germline. The DNA of the CDR3 is TGCGCCAGCAGCCATGGTCAGAAGGACTACTTC. It is translated as CASSHGQKDYF.

The V call is TRBV9, the J call TRBJ2-7, with D perhaps matching TRBD2 (6 bases). This CDR3 is 14 amino acids long. The ends were cut back, 0 bases at V and 5 bases at J, with 12 bases in the middle. The germline V gene has CDR1 SGDLS and CDR2 YYNGEE. As DNA, the CDR3 is TGTGCCAGCAGCGTAGGGGGGGTGGCGGACGAGCAGTACTTC. Translated, it gives CASSVGGVADEQYF.